The T cell receptor (beta chain) under discussion was sequenced for a study of CXCR3-negative and CXCR3-positive naive CD8 T cells. Study-wide results and caveats: TRBV-TRBJ usage was similar across naive CXCR3 subsets but distinct in memory cells. The TRB CDR3s that CXCR3-positive naive cells carried were more hydrophobic than those of CXCR3-negative naive cells.

Each CD8+ T cell subset was sorted in triplicate, around 300,000 cells each. The authors made the TRB cDNA libraries by 5' RACE using UMI labels. With the 5' RACE reads reprocessed, TCRdb shows one record per CDR3 protein and no DNA. The sample table sets out some 50,000 distinct CDR3 sequences. As concerns this clonotype: What it recognizes is unknown.

The sequencing input was naive CXCR3+ CD8+ T cells from blood. Subset of the sample: CD45RO-CCR7+CD27+CD95- naive CD8+ T cells expressing CXCR3 (TNR3+). The sequence derives from a human donor in good health. Some clones in this sample may be carry-over from other donors' samples.

The CDR3 loop is CASSLEWPGGSDTQYF. The chain links TRBV7-2 to TRBJ2-3; checking the TCRdb D call of TRBD1 is not possible without DNA. This CDR3 is 16 amino acids long. Germline CDR1 SGHTA, CDR2 FQGNSA.